This TCR beta chain was sequenced for a study of blood T cell repertoires in COVID-19. Study as a whole: Both acute and convalescent COVID-19 samples were obtained from the United States, Italy and Spain. T cells, B-cell-depleted T cells, or PBMCs supplied cDNA or gDNA.

There are 16 residues in the CDR3. In the original processing: Estimation of nucleated cell counts relied on the amplification of reference gene primers. TCRdb's table, derived via immunoSEQ multiplex PCR, lists solely in-frame clones and lacks some. V, J and clone size were drawn from that table, and D and trimming were deduced from the DNA. This table has fewer than 200,000 clones, around 86% appearing once. The specimen sequenced was peripheral blood. The V and J genes are TRBV21-1 and TRBJ2-7; the D call TRBD1 from the table was never checked on the DNA. TRBV21-1 is termed a pseudogene. This receptor was identified in a man between 50 and 59 years old with active or convalescent COVID-19. CDR3 sequence: CASSKEQGAGSYEQYF. Here the CDR3 DNA reads TGTGCCAGCAGCAAGGAACAGGGGGCGGGTTCCTACGAGCAGTACTTC.